Listed below are T cell receptor beta chains from one sample, sequenced in a study of OX40 agonist ivuxolimab in advanced cancers. Data came from immunoSEQ multiplex PCR; TCRdb stores just in-frame clones and leaves some out. The table records 30,000 or so clones, more than 70% of them present only once. The specimen was CD4+ or CD8+ T cells sorted from blood, collected in a trial of the OX40 agonist ivuxolimab. The receptors shown here come from an adult with an advanced solid tumor such as melanoma, head and neck, liver or kidney cancer. CDR3s include the opening cysteine and the closing phenylalanine or tryptophan. Fields, in order: D gene, V gene, J gene, CDR3 protein. D genes are given only for firm matches.

TRBD2	TRBV7-3	TRBJ2-2	CASSPWLAGGDRGGELFF
TRBD2	TRBV7-2	TRBJ2-7	CASSLSSGELSYEQYF
TRBD2	TRBV28	TRBJ2-5	CASSRSGVVGQETQYF
TRBD1	TRBV28	TRBJ1-2	CASTPPGQGYGYTF
NA	TRBV13	TRBJ2-3	CASSRGGTEADTQYF
TRBD2	TRBV28	TRBJ2-7	CASSYGRVGEQYF
TRBD2	TRBV6-5	TRBJ2-3	CASSYTSGSTDTQYF
NA	TRBV7-9	TRBJ1-1	CASTPKRDTEAFF
NA	TRBV15	TRBJ2-5	CATSRTVTRRPETQYF
NA	TRBV27	TRBJ2-7	CASRTSDEQYF
NA	TRBV5-1	TRBJ1-1	CASSPRVMNTEAFF
NA	TRBV28	TRBJ2-3	CASSVTEDTQYF
NA	TRBV6-5	TRBJ2-6	CASSSGAGANVLTF
TRBD1	TRBV13	TRBJ2-7	CASSWGQAYEQYF
NA	TRBV6-6	TRBJ2-3	CASSGRSVTDTQYF
NA	TRBV28	TRBJ2-1	CASSFSNEQFF
NA	TRBV4-1	TRBJ2-7	CASSQGTSGEWHEQYF